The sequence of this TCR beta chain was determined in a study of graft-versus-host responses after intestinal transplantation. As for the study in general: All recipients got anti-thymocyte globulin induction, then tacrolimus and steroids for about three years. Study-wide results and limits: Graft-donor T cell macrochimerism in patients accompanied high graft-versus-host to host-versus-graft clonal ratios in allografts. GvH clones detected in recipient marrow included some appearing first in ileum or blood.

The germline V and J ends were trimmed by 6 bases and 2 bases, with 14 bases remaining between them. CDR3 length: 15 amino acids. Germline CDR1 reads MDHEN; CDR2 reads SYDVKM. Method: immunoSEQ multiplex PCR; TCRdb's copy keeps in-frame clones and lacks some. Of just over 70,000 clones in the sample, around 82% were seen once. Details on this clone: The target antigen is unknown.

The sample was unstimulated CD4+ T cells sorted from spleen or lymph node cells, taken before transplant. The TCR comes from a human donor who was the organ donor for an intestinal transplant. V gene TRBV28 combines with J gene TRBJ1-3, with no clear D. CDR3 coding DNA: TGTGCCAGCAGCCCCCACAGAGCCCCTGGAAACACCATATATTTT. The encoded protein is CASSPHRAPGNTIYF.